This T cell receptor (beta chain) was recovered during a study of shared clonotypes between healthy human individuals. Study-level findings and limits: Genetic and exposure-history diversity was limited by the small donor number.

The CDR3 extends over 12 amino acids. CDR1 is MDHEN and CDR2 is SYDVKM in the germline V gene. The germline V and J ends were trimmed by 2 bases and 4 bases, with 5 bases remaining between them. As concerns this clone: Antigen: not known.

Unsorted samples, those not sorted, used roughly 100 million PBMCs for genomic DNA. The sequencing of unsorted PBMC DNA took place on ten immunoSEQ deep assay plates. Data came from immunoSEQ multiplex PCR; TCRdb stores just in-frame clones and leaves some out. The sample lists a few hundred thousand clones, around 76% occurring once. Source material: PBMCs. V usage is TRBV28 and J usage is TRBJ1-2; D is uncertain. The TCR was taken from a woman between 35 and 50 years old in good health. Some clones in this sample may be carry-over from other donors' samples. CDR3 in amino acids: CASSLEVYGYTF. DNA of the CDR3: TGTGCCAGCAGTTTAGAGGTCTATGGCTACACCTTC.